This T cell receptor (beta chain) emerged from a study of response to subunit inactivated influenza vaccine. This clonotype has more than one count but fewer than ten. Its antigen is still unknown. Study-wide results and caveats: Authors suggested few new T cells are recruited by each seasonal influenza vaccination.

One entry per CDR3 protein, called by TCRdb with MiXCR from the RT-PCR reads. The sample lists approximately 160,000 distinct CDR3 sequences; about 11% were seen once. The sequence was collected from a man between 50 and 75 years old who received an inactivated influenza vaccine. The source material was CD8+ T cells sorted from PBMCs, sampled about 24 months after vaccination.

The CDR3 reads CASSRDSLYEQYF. CDR3 DNA sequence: TGTGCCAGCAGCAGGGACTCTCTCTACGAGCAGTACTTC. The chain joins TRBV12-3 or TRBV12-4 to TRBJ2-7, with D possibly being TRBD2 (6 bases). The CDR3 contains 13 residues. Trimming cost V 6 bases and J 3 bases, with 12 bases left between them.